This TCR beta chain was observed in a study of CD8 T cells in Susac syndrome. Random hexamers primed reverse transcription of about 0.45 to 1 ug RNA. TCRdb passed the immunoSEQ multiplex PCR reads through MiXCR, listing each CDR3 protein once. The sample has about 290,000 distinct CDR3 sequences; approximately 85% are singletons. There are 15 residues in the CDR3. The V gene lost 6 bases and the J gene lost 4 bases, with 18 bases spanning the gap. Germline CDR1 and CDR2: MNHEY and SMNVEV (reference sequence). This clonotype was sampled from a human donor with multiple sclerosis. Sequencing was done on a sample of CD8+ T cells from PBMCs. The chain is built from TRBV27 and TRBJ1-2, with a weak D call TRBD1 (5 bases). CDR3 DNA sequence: TGTGCCAGCAGAAGTCTGGGGGGGGGAGGCTATGGCTACACCTTC. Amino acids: CASRSLGGGGYGYTF.